This entry describes one T cell receptor (beta chain). The target of this receptor is not known. Base qualities are missing; no much larger clone stands one base away. In the germline V gene (reference sequence), CDR1 corresponds to LNHDA and CDR2 to SQIVND. V loses 4 bases, J loses 3 bases, and the germline ends lie 12 bases apart. The CDR3 sequence holds 14 residues, the cysteine and phenylalanine included. Here the CDR3 DNA is all that survives: 42 bases in frame from base 1. This record belongs to a study of memory CD4+ T cells and cytomegalovirus serostatus (dated 2019 in TCRdb). In terms of the full investigation: The cohort included some 35 healthy adults from Belgium, of whom 9 were CMV seropositive and 24 were CMV seronegative. To replicate a published TCR-based CMV serostatus classifier, the study sequenced CD4+ memory TCRbeta repertoires from a Belgian cohort whose cytomegalovirus serostatus was known. Points the paper makes about the study in general: On the Belgian cohort, the classifier built on the original framework reached a median bootstrapped AUC of about 0.95, with a 95% CI of 0.76-1.00. The results were interpreted as suggesting that the CMV-associated TCR signature is largely present in the CD4+ memory repertoire. Only CD4+CD45RO+ memory cells were sequenced, in contrast to the original study, in which naive and memory CD4+ and CD8+ populations were covered. For predicting CMV serostatus, the median bootstrapped AUC was roughly 0.95 using the original framework and roughly 0.91 using a US-trained random forest. Of 170 or so previously reported CMV-associated TCRbeta sequences, around 70 appeared in the CD4+ memory repertoires, each in one to five individuals.

Single viable CD3+CD4+CD8-CD45RO+ cells were sorted as memory CD4+ T cells on a FACSAria II. To determine CMV serostatus, a Roche Elecsys assay was used that detects serum IgG against CMV pp150, pp28, p38 and p52. After the samples were thawed, total CD4+ T cells were enriched through positive selection using CD4 magnetic microbeads. The samples came from a separate study whose specific focus was interrogating the CD4+ T cell memory repertoire. Peripheral blood mononuclear cells were isolated and cryopreserved following standard operating procedures; serum was stored at -80 °C. CD3-PerCP (BW264/56), CD4-APC (RPA-T4), CD45RO-PE (UCHT1) and CD8-Pacific Orange (3B5) antibodies were used for staining, and non-viable cells were excluded with Sytox blue. The Quick-DNA Microprep Kit was used to extract genomic DNA from the sorted cells. TCRbeta DNA was amplified with the immunoSEQ hsTCRbeta kit following the manufacturer's protocol. An Illumina MiSeq instrument was used to sequence the TCRbeta libraries. As for how the authors treated the data: Once out-of-frame sequences had been removed, 2,204,828 distinct TCRbeta sequences were left, which works out to an average of around 67,000 per individual. Each individual was scored using the number of around 150 previously reported CMV-associated TCRbeta sequences that the individual carried and the total number of productive distinct TCRbeta sequences. A beta-binomial model was reimplemented in Python, and scikit-learn random forests with default parameters were trained on data from the US cohort. Classifier performance on the Belgian cohort was reported as the median AUC with percentile confidence intervals calculated over 10,000 bootstrap iterations. Here the immuneACCESS table is served through TCRdb, limited to in-frame sequences with V and J called. Missing clones are a known gap in these copies; in checked studies unresolved V genes cover under half, and the rest lacks a known reason. Clonal size and the V and J genes are those of that table, whereas D and trimming came from the DNA. Present in this sample are 70,000 to 90,000 clones, around 80% of which were seen just once. In total, the top ten clones hold 2.5% to 3% of the sample.

The sample taken for sequencing was memory CD4+ T cells from blood. The receptor comes from an adult in good health and CMV-seropositive. The chain employs TRBV19 and TRBJ1-2, with the D gene call left open. The CDR3 protein sequence reads: CASSSNWGYYGYTF. Here is the DNA: TGTGCCAGTAGTAGCAACTGGGGTTACTATGGCTACACCTTC. The entire variable domain, with the stretches around the CDR3 drawn from the reference TRBV19 and TRBJ1-2 proteins, is DGGITQSPKYLFRKEGQNVTLSCEQNLNHDAMYWYRQDPGQGLRLIYYSQIVNDFQKGDIAEGYSVSREKKESFPLTVTSAQKNPTAFYLCASSSNWGYYGYTFGSGTRLTVV.